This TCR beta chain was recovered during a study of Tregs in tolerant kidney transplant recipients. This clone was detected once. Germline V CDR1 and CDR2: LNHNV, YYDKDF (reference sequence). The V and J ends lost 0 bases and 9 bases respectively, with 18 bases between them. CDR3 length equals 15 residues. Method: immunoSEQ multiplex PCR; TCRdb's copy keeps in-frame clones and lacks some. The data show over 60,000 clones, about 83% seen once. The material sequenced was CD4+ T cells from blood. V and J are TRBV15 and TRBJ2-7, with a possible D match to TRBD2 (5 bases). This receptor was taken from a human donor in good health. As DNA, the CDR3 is TGTGCCACCAGCAGAGATCGGTCGGGAAGCTCCCGGCAGTACTTC. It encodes CATSRDRSGSSRQYF. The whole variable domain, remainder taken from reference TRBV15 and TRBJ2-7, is DAMVIQNPRYQVTQFGKPVTLSCSQTLNHNVMYWYQQKSSQAPKLLFHYYDKDFNNEADTPDNFQSRRPNTSFCFLDIRSPGLGDTAMYLCATSRDRSGSSRQYFGPGTRLTVT.